This T cell receptor (beta chain) appears in the sequencing data of a study of cytomegalovirus exposure and HLA in healthy donors. This CDR3 has 18 residues. Germline assignment: CDR1 MNHEY and CDR2 SMNVEV (reference sequence). V shed 8 bases and J 5 bases; nucleotides not matched to a gene: 17. 60 Vbeta and 13 Jbeta primers were used in PCR. Produced via immunoSEQ multiplex PCR; TCRdb's table is partial and in-frame only. The repertoire has roughly 120,000 clones, around 77% of them found once; the top ten carry 4.5% to 5%. Sequenced material: PBMCs. The chain combines TRBV27 with TRBJ2-1, with TRBD2 matching 11 bases. The sequence was obtained from a middle-aged man in good health and CMV-seropositive. The CDR3 loop is CASRERASGRSIHNEQFF. CDR3 sequence (DNA): TGTGCCAGCCGTGAGAGGGCTAGCGGGAGGTCGATCCACAATGAGCAGTTCTTC.